The 2 T cell receptor beta chains below were found in one sample sequenced in a study of blood T cell repertoires in COVID-19. This table comes from immunoSEQ multiplex PCR, and its TCRdb copy is limited to in-frame clones, with some not included. Of 95,000 to 150,000 clones listed, 60% to 85% are singletons. Input material: peripheral blood. These receptor sequences come from a man in his 70s with acute or convalescent COVID-19.

This rearrangement joins TRBV5-5 to TRBJ1-3; tentative D call: TRBD1 (5 bases). V was clipped by 1 base and J by 12 bases, with 20 bases between them. The CDR3 spans 15 residues. The V gene's germline CDR1 is SGHKS and CDR2 YYEKEE (reference sequence). CDR3 in DNA: TGTGCCAGCAGCTTGCTGCGGGACGCAACTTTCGGCATATATTTT. This translates into CASSLLRDATFGIYF.

The chain combines TRBV5-1 with TRBJ2-2; D is uncertain. The V gene's germline CDR1 is SGHRS and CDR2 YFSETQ. V was trimmed by 2 bases and J by 4 bases, leaving 9 bases between them. The CDR3 is 14 amino acids. CDR3 loop: CASSFPTATGELFF. CDR3 sequence (DNA): TGCGCCAGCAGCTTCCCCACTGCCACCGGGGAGCTGTTTTTT.